This T cell receptor beta chain was retrieved from a study of T cell changes during pregnancy in multiple sclerosis. Only in-frame clones appear in the TCRdb table, and some are missing; sequencing was by immunoSEQ multiplex PCR. The sample holds some 140,000 clones, 95% to 98% seen once. V was pared by 5 bases and J by 2 bases, with 4 bases of the junction left unmatched. Germline V gene sequence: CDR1 MNHEY, CDR2 SVGAGI. The length of the CDR3 is 14 residues. The chain links TRBV6-5 to TRBJ2-7; 9 nucleotides match TRBD1. The starting material was peripheral blood, obtained after pregnancy. The receptor was derived from a female donor with multiple sclerosis, enrolled in a pregnancy study. The CDR3, as DNA: TGTGCCAGCAGTCTCAACAGGGGGCCCTACGAGCAGTACTTC. It specifies CASSLNRGPYEQYF.